This T cell receptor (beta chain) was profiled in a study of T cells expressing NK-cell markers. The CDR3 extends over 16 amino acids. CDR1 and CDR2 from the germline V gene are LNHNV and YYDKDF (reference sequence). Template switching by 5'RACE with UMIs generated the TCR beta cDNA. TCRdb reprocessed the 5' RACE reads; each CDR3 protein has one entry and no DNA is given. The sample table includes just under 7,500 distinct CDR3 sequences. The V call is TRBV15, the J call TRBJ1-6; without DNA, the TCRdb call of TRBD1 cannot be checked. What was sequenced was blood T cells: a sorted CD56 or NKG2C T cell subset, CD4+ or CD8+ T cells, or bulk PBMC T cells (not recorded which). The sequence derives from a man aged 18-70 years in good health. CDR3 residues: CATSRELPDSDSPLHF. The whole variable domain, filled in from reference TRBV15 and TRBJ1-6, reads DAMVIQNPRYQVTQFGKPVTLSCSQTLNHNVMYWYQQKSSQAPKLLFHYYDKDFNNEADTPDNFQSRRPNTSFCFLDIRSPGLGDTAMYLCATSRELPDSDSPLHFGNGTRLTVT.